A single sample is the source of the 13 T cell receptor beta chains below, sequenced in a study of T-cell reconstitution after alpha-beta-depleted transplantation in children. A TCRbeta library incorporating unique molecular identifiers was prepared. TCRdb recomputed calls from the PCR reads with MiXCR, one row per CDR3 protein. This table holds around 530,000 distinct CDR3 sequences, about 31% found once. Sample: PBMCs from the stem cell graft donor, taken from the stem cell graft. These receptors were taken from a human donor who donated a stem cell graft to a child with aplastic anemia.

The chain joins TRBV29-1 to TRBJ1-5; 8 nucleotides line up with TRBD1. With V trimmed by 3 bases and J by 3 bases, 10 bases remained unmatched. CDR3 size: 16 residues. CDR1 is SQVTM, CDR2 ANQGSEA, per germline. In DNA, the CDR3 is TGCAGCGTTGAGTACGGGGCAGGGGGCCCCAATCAGCCCCAGCATTTT. Protein product: CSVEYGAGGPNQPQHF.

This clonotype appeared a few times. The chain combines TRBV27 with TRBJ1-1; 7 positions agree with TRBD1. CDR3 length equals 15 residues. Germline V gene lookup returns CDR1 MNHEY and CDR2 SMNVEV (reference sequence). V lost 5 bases to trimming and J lost 0 bases; unmatched junction nucleotides: 6. CDR3 nucleotides: TGTGCCAGCAGTGGGACAGTTTATATGAACACTGAAGCTTTCTTT. This encodes CASSGTVYMNTEAFF.

This clonotype appeared a few times. J is TRBJ1-1 and V is TRBV5-1, with D maybe TRBD1 (6 bases). Looked up from germline, CDR1 is SGHRS and CDR2 is YFSETQ. This CDR3 spans 18 amino acids. V was shortened by 0 bases and J by 4 bases, with 22 bases between the two germline ends. The CDR3 bases are TGCGCCAGCAGCTTGGCAGTCCTATCCCCGGGAGGGGGCACTGAAGCTTTCTTT. Protein product: CASSLAVLSPGGGTEAFF.

This clonotype has a handful of counts. This chain joins TRBV28 and TRBJ1-2, with 8 bases matching TRBD1. Germline-derived CDR1 and CDR2 are MDHEN and SYDVKM. The CDR3 is 14 amino acids. V shed 6 bases, J shed 7 bases, and the junction held 10 bases outside the gene matches. The CDR3 sequence is CASSLGRGLGGYTF. The CDR3 DNA sequence: TGTGCCAGCAGCCTGGGCAGGGGGCTTGGTGGCTACACCTTC.

The chain is built from TRBV20-1 and TRBJ2-2; 12 nucleotides align to TRBD2. Losses at the gene ends were 2 bases for V and 5 bases for J; bases not matched to a gene: 0. The germline CDR1 and CDR2 sequences are DFQATT and SNEGSKA (reference sequence). The CDR3 sequence is 14 residues long. In DNA, the CDR3 is TGCAGTGCTAGAACTAGCGGGAGGACCGGGGAGCTGTTTTTT. The encoded protein is CSARTSGRTGELFF.

The table lists this clonotype with a few counts. The rearrangement links TRBV20-1 to TRBJ1-3; D is unclear. The length of the CDR3 is 13 residues. CDR1 and CDR2 (germline): DFQATT, SNEGSKA (reference sequence). The V end lost 1 base, the J end lost 0 bases, and 4 bases lay between the germline ends. This CDR3 reads CSARGPSGNTIYF. The DNA for the CDR3 is TGCAGTGCTAGAGGCCCCTCTGGAAACACCATATATTTT.

This clonotype showed up just a few times. V usage is TRBV12-3 or TRBV12-4 and J usage is TRBJ1-2; TRBD1 might be the D (6 bases). V was shortened by 8 bases and J by 4 bases, with 14 bases between the two germline ends. CDR3 length: 13 amino acids. CDR3 nucleotide sequence: TGTGCCAGCTCCCGGCAGGGGAGCTATGGCTACACCTTC. Protein product: CASSRQGSYGYTF.

This clonotype was counted only a few times. The genes are TRBV6-5 and TRBJ1-6; perhaps TRBD1 as D (6 bases). The CDR3 spans 13 residues. Germline V CDR1 and CDR2: MNHEY, SVGAGI. Trimming shortened V by 2 bases and J by 10 bases, and 9 bases separated the two germline ends. Written as DNA, the CDR3 is TGTGCCAGCAGTTACGAGGGGGACTCACCCCTCCACTTT. Protein product: CASSYEGDSPLHF.

This chain uses TRBV5-4 with TRBJ2-2; D is unresolved. V gave up 1 base and J gave up 7 bases, with 5 bases separating them. This CDR3 comprises 12 residues. CDR1 and CDR2 (germline): SGHNT, YYREEE (reference sequence). CDR3 loop: CASSLPRGELFF. The CDR3 DNA reads TGTGCCAGCAGCTTGCCCCGCGGGGAGCTGTTTTTT.

This clonotype was observed at least ten times. The chain links TRBV20-1 to TRBJ1-5; a possible D gene is TRBD1 (5 bases). The V end lost 6 bases, the J end lost 6 bases, and 12 bases lay between the germline ends. CDR1 DFQATT and CDR2 SNEGSKA come from the germline V gene (reference sequence). CDR3 length: 12 amino acids. CDR3 loop: CSASGGGQPQHF. The DNA of the CDR3 is TGCAGTGCCTCCGGGGGAGGTCAGCCCCAGCATTTT.

The rearrangement joins TRBV6-1 to TRBJ1-5; a weak D match, TRBD1 (6 bases). This CDR3 is built from 15 residues. Trimming stripped 8 bases from V and 3 bases from J, with 17 bases between. Germline lookup yields CDR1 MNHNS and CDR2 SASEGT. CDR3 residues: CASGQQQGFNQPQHF. The CDR3 coding sequence is TGTGCCAGCGGACAACAACAGGGATTCAATCAGCCCCAGCATTTT.

V usage is TRBV12-3 or TRBV12-4 and J usage is TRBJ2-1, with D perhaps being TRBD1 or TRBD2 (5 bases each). V shed 2 bases and J shed 6 bases, with 8 bases lying between them. The CDR3 length is 13 residues. CDR3 sequence reads: CASSLLGTNEQFF. CDR3 sequence (DNA): TGTGCCAGCAGTTTACTAGGGACCAATGAGCAGTTCTTC.

The chain recombines TRBV12-3 or TRBV12-4 with TRBJ2-3, with D possibly being TRBD1 or TRBD2 (5 bases each). Trimming took 6 bases from V and 3 from J, leaving 13 bases between them. The length of the CDR3 is 14 residues. The CDR3 region has the DNA TGTGCCAGCAGGAGGGGAATAGGAACAGATACGCAGTATTTT. It encodes CASRRGIGTDTQYF.